One sample yielded the 26 T cell receptor beta chains listed below, sequenced in a study of cytomegalovirus exposure and HLA in healthy donors. The PCR used 60 Vbeta and 13 Jbeta primers. Sequencing used immunoSEQ multiplex PCR; TCRdb keeps in-frame clones, though not all of them. The table shows 100,000 to 150,000 clones, with approximately 8.7% occurring only once. The sequenced material came from PBMCs. These receptor sequences come from a man aged 40-49 years in good health and CMV-seronegative.

This clone has a handful of counts. The V call is TRBV18, the J call TRBJ1-5; weak D call: TRBD1 (5 bases). V lost 5 bases and J lost 4, with 9 bases in between. The CDR3 extends over 13 amino acids. Per germline, CDR1 KGHSH and CDR2 LQKENI. The CDR3 loop reads CASSVDRNQPQHF. In DNA, the CDR3 is TGTGCCAGCTCAGTCGACAGAAATCAGCCCCAGCATTTT.

The chain joins TRBV5-4 to TRBJ1-2; perhaps TRBD1 as D (5 bases). Germline CDR1 and CDR2: SGHNT and YYREEE (reference sequence). The CDR3 is 14 residues long. V lost 2 bases, J lost 3 bases, and 11 bases lay in between. CDR3 DNA: TGTGCCAGCAGCTTTGGGGGGGAGTACTATGGCTACACCTTC. It is translated as CASSFGGEYYGYTF. Variable domain in full (rest from reference TRBV5-4 and TRBJ1-2): ETGVTQSPTHLIKTRGQQVTLRCSSQSGHNTVSWYQQALGQGPQFIFQYYREEENGRGNFPPRFSGLQFPNYSSELNVNALELDDSALYLCASSFGGEYYGYTFGSGTRLTVV.

The chain carries TRBV13 and TRBJ1-6; a possible D gene is TRBD1 (6 bases). The CDR3 has 13 residues. The V gene's germline CDR1 is PRHDT and CDR2 FYEKMQ (reference sequence). V was trimmed by 2 bases and J by 8 bases, leaving 7 bases between them. CDR3 in DNA: TGTGCCAGCAGCTTATCAGGGGATTCACCCCTCCACTTT. It is translated as CASSLSGDSPLHF.

This clone occurred a few times. The CDR3 sequence: CASSSWGLDNEQFF. The DNA for the CDR3 is TGTGCCAGCAGTTCCTGGGGACTCGACAATGAGCAGTTCTTC. The chain is built from TRBV6-5 and TRBJ2-1; D perhaps matches TRBD2 (6 bases). Germline V CDR1 and CDR2: MNHEY, SVGAGI. The CDR3 spans 14 residues. V was cut by 4 bases and J by 5 bases, with 12 bases left in between.

This clone has just a few counts. The chain links TRBV7-2 to TRBJ1-2, with D possibly TRBD1 on 6 matching bases. Trimming took 0 bases from V and 4 from J, leaving 9 bases between them. Germline values: CDR1 SGHTA, CDR2 FQGNSA. This CDR3 is 14 amino acids long. CDR3 residues: CASSLAGGAYGYTF. The CDR3 DNA reads TGTGCCAGCAGCTTAGCCGGGGGGGCCTATGGCTACACCTTC.

The chain uses TRBV6-5 and TRBJ1-3; no definite D call. Trimming left V 5 bases short and J 1 base short, with 12 bases between. The CDR3 has 15 residues. Germline CDR1 reads MNHEY; CDR2 reads SVGAGI. CDR3 in DNA: TGTGCCAGCAGTGCTCCGGCGGGGTCTGGAAACACCATATATTTT. This translates into CASSAPAGSGNTIYF.

This clone was observed a handful of times. The CDR3 DNA follows: TGCGCCAGCAGCCTGGGACAGACGATTTATGGCTACACCTTC. This gives the protein CASSLGQTIYGYTF. J is TRBJ1-2 and V is TRBV5-1; 7 bases are shared with TRBD1. V lost 4 bases and J lost 5; bases outside the gene matches: 8. In germline, CDR1 is SGHRS, CDR2 YFSETQ. The CDR3 sequence is 14 residues long.

Many counts were recorded for this clone. The rearrangement links TRBV9 to TRBJ1-4; possibly TRBD1 for D (6 bases). Germline loops: CDR1 SGDLS, CDR2 YYNGEE. Trimming removed 4 bases from V and 2 bases from J, with 15 bases in between. The CDR3 runs 16 residues. The CDR3 DNA reads TGTGCCAGCAGCTCCCCCGACAGGCCTACTAATGAAAAACTGTTTTTT. It yields the protein CASSSPDRPTNEKLFF.

This clone was seen a few times. The genes are TRBV9 and TRBJ2-2; 8 nucleotides line up with TRBD2. Trimming cost V 0 bases and J 6 bases; bases outside gene matches: 7. Germline CDR1 SGDLS, CDR2 YYNGEE. The CDR3 contains 16 residues. CDR3 bases: TGTGCCAGCAGCGTAGGTTTAGCGGGACTGGCCGGGGAGCTGTTTTTT. Encoded protein: CASSVGLAGLAGELFF.

Only a few counts were recorded for this clone. The chain couples TRBV7-6 to TRBJ2-3; 11 bases fit TRBD2. Germline values: CDR1 SGHVS, CDR2 FNYEAQ. V gave up 5 bases and J gave up 3 bases; unmatched junction bases: 10. CDR3 length equals 17 residues. The CDR3 DNA is TGTGCCAGCAGCGTTAATAGCGGGGGGGCGTGGACAGATACGCAGTATTTT. Protein sequence: CASSVNSGGAWTDTQYF.

This clone has a single count. The rearrangement uses TRBV14 and TRBJ2-1; 12 bases line up with TRBD2. The CDR3 is 16 amino acids. The junction had 3 bases not matched to a gene; V was cut back by 4 bases and J by 2 bases. Germline CDR1 reads SGHDN; CDR2 reads FVKESK. CDR3 sequence: CASSLLAGGPYNEQFF. CDR3 bases: TGTGCCAGCAGCCTCCTAGCGGGGGGGCCCTACAATGAGCAGTTCTTC.

The J gene is TRBJ1-1, the V gene TRBV27, with unresolved D. There are 15 residues in the CDR3. Trimming cost V 3 bases and J 0 bases, with 11 bases left between them. The germline V gene encodes CDR1 MNHEY and CDR2 SMNVEV (reference sequence). This CDR3 is CASSLTPGMNTEAFF. The CDR3 DNA sequence: TGTGCCAGCAGTTTGACCCCGGGGATGAACACTGAAGCTTTCTTT.

There are a few counts of this clone. This chain uses TRBV7-3 with TRBJ1-2; no definite D call. V dropped 3 bases and J dropped 0 bases, with 5 bases sitting between them. From germline, CDR1 is SGHTA and CDR2 FQGTGA. There are 13 residues in the CDR3. CDR3 coding DNA: TGTGCCAGCAGCTTCGGAGCTAACTATGGCTACACCTTC. This encodes CASSFGANYGYTF. The whole variable domain, filled in from reference TRBV7-3 and TRBJ1-2, reads GAGVSQTPSNKVTEKGKYVELRCDPISGHTALYWYRQSLGQGPEFLIYFQGTGAADDSGLPNDRFFAVRPEGSVSTLKIQRTERGDSAVYLCASSFGANYGYTFGSGTRLTVV.

The rearrangement joins TRBV9 to TRBJ2-7; maybe TRBD1 (6 bases). CDR3 length: 14 residues. V lost 0 bases to trimming and J lost 2 bases, with 9 bases between them. Germline V gene lookup returns CDR1 SGDLS and CDR2 YYNGEE. DNA of the CDR3: TGTGCCAGCAGCGTAGGGGGGCGGCCCTACGAGCAGTACTTC. Amino acid sequence: CASSVGGRPYEQYF.

The CDR3 bases are TGTGCCAGTAGGGACGGGATTTACACAGATACGCAGTATTTT. Translation gives CASRDGIYTDTQYF. This chain uses TRBV19 with TRBJ2-3, with D possibly matching TRBD2 (5 bases). Trimming left V 6 bases short and J 2 bases short, with 12 bases between. Germline V gives CDR1 LNHDA, CDR2 SQIVND (reference sequence). The CDR3 runs to 14 residues.

The chain couples TRBV5-1 to TRBJ2-7; 9 bases align to TRBD1. The trim removed 4 bases at V and 1 base at J, leaving 6 bases unmatched. The germline gives CDR1 SGHRS, CDR2 YFSETQ. The CDR3 length is 15 residues. CDR3 region: CASSLTGTGSYEQYF. The CDR3 DNA reads TGCGCCAGCAGCCTAACCGGGACAGGGTCCTACGAGCAGTACTTC. The entire variable domain, with the rest obtained from reference TRBV5-1 and TRBJ2-7, is as follows: KAGVTQTPRYLIKTRGQQVTLSCSPISGHRSVSWYQQTPGQGLQFLFEYFSETQRNKGNFPGRFSGRQFSNSRSEMNVSTLELGDSALYLCASSLTGTGSYEQYFGPGTRLTVT.

In its sample, this clone was seen a few times. The V gene is TRBV6-6, the J gene TRBJ1-6; TRBD1 agrees at 8 bases. The germline gives CDR1 MNHNY, CDR2 SVGAGI (reference sequence). With V trimmed by 4 bases and J by 7 bases, 6 bases remained unmatched. This CDR3 contains 15 residues. CDR3 region: CASSLETGANSPLHF. The DNA of the CDR3 is TGTGCCAGCAGTTTAGAGACAGGGGCGAATTCACCCCTCCACTTT.

This clone was detected only a few times. This chain connects TRBV5-6 to TRBJ1-5; no firm D call. Deletions cut 4 bases from V and 0 bases from J, with 20 bases between. CDR3 length: 18 residues. Germline CDR1 SGHDT, CDR2 YYEEEE. CDR3 residues: CASSRNRFTGYSNQPQHF. The DNA for the CDR3 is TGTGCCAGCAGCCGAAATAGATTTACGGGATATAGCAATCAGCCCCAGCATTTT.

J is TRBJ2-7 and V is TRBV19; possible D gene TRBD2, 5 bases. The germline V gene has CDR1 LNHDA and CDR2 SQIVND (reference sequence). Trimming took 7 bases from V and 5 from J, leaving 15 bases between them. The CDR3 has 13 residues. CDR3: CASIQRPMDEQYF. CDR3 sequence (DNA): TGTGCCAGTATACAGCGGCCTATGGACGAGCAGTACTTC.

The chain joins TRBV5-1 to TRBJ2-7; 8 nucleotides match TRBD1. The CDR3 is made up of 13 amino acids. Germline V lookup: CDR1 SGHRS, CDR2 YFSETQ. The ends lost 4 bases at V and 2 bases at J; junction bases unmatched: 2. This CDR3 reads CASSETGAYEQYF. The CDR3 coding sequence is TGCGCCAGCAGCGAGACAGGGGCCTACGAGCAGTACTTC.

J is TRBJ1-5 and V is TRBV7-2; D may be TRBD1 (5 bases). V lost 5 bases and J lost 2, with 13 bases in between. Germline CDR1 SGHTA, CDR2 FQGNSA. The CDR3 runs 15 residues. The chain's CDR3 is CASSAVGARNQPQHF. DNA for the CDR3: TGTGCCAGCAGCGCGGTAGGGGCCCGCAATCAGCCCCAGCATTTT. Supplemented by reference TRBV7-2 and TRBJ1-5, the full variable domain reads GAGVSQSPSNKVTEKGKDVELRCDPISGHTALYWYRQSLGQGLEFLIYFQGNSAPDKSGLPSDRFSAERTGGSVSTLTIQRTQQEDSAVYLCASSAVGARNQPQHFGDGTRLSIL.

This clone was seen at least ten times. The chain is built from TRBV6-1 and TRBJ2-7; 8 nucleotides match TRBD2. J gave up 3 bases and V 10 bases, and 8 bases lay outside the gene matches. Germline CDR1 and CDR2: MNHNS and SASEGT. The CDR3 loop spans 13 amino acids. CDR3 region: CATLGLVDYEQYF. The CDR3 DNA reads TGTGCCACCTTGGGACTAGTGGACTACGAGCAGTACTTC.

This clone was detected only a few times. This sequence joins TRBV4-2 and TRBJ1-6; D possibly corresponds to TRBD1 (5 bases). This CDR3 region has 16 residues. V shed 3 bases and J shed 6 bases, with 15 bases lying between them. Germline loops: CDR1 LGHNA, CDR2 YNFKEQ. This CDR3 is CASSQTTQGGNSPLHF. Here the CDR3 DNA reads TGTGCCAGCAGCCAGACGACCCAGGGTGGTAATTCACCCCTCCACTTT.

The gene calls are TRBV4-1 and TRBJ1-5; perhaps TRBD1 as D (6 bases). Germline CDR1 MGHRA, CDR2 YSYEKL. V lost 1 base and J lost 7, with 8 bases in between. The CDR3 extends over 13 amino acids. The CDR3 reads CASSQGTDQPQHF. Written as DNA, the CDR3 is TGCGCCAGCAGCCAAGGGACAGACCAGCCCCAGCATTTT.

V and J are TRBV2 and TRBJ2-3; 11 bases map to TRBD2. The CDR3 runs 18 residues. Germline values: CDR1 SNHLY, CDR2 FYNNEI. V was pared by 6 bases and J by 4 bases, with 15 bases of the junction left unmatched. This CDR3 reads CASSDSKELAGGADTQYF. The CDR3 DNA sequence: TGTGCCAGCAGCGACTCAAAGGAGCTAGCGGGGGGAGCAGATACGCAGTATTTT.

J is TRBJ2-5 and V is TRBV6-6; 8 bases align to TRBD1. In germline, CDR1 is MNHNY, CDR2 SVGAGI (reference sequence). The CDR3 is 11 amino acids. V shed 4 bases, J shed 12 bases, and the junction held 4 bases outside the gene matches. In DNA, the CDR3 is TGTGCCAGCAGTTTCGGACAGGGAGAGTACTTC. Translation gives CASSFGQGEYF.